Listed below are T cell receptor beta chains from one sample, sequenced in a study of blood T cell repertoires in COVID-19. The method was immunoSEQ multiplex PCR; TCRdb's version includes in-frame clones alone and lacks a portion of them. The sample records hundreds of thousands of clones, approximately 90% being singletons. The sample comprised PBMCs or T cells enriched from blood (not recorded which). The source of these receptors is a man aged 50-60 years who had been exposed to COVID-19. Each CDR3 is given without its conserved first and last residue. A D gene is named only where the DNA matches it firmly.

V gene	J gene	D gene	CDR3 protein
TRBV6-5	TRBJ2-3	TRBD2	ASSFSGSTDTQY
TRBV6-5	TRBJ1-2	NA	ASSYQEGNYGYT
TRBV5-1	TRBJ2-1	NA	ASNAGLSYNEQF
TRBV4-2	TRBJ1-2	NA	ASSQEVRADYGYT
TRBV24-1	TRBJ2-6	TRBD1	ATSANLGQGHSGANVLT
TRBV5-1	TRBJ2-1	TRBD1	ASSLWTGGLSGGQF
TRBV9	TRBJ2-5	NA	ASSVGGLQETQY
TRBV2	TRBJ1-1	NA	ASSVEGAGTEAF
TRBV11-3	TRBJ2-2	TRBD2	ASSLDWGLAGATNTGELF
TRBV30	TRBJ1-5	NA	AWSATGTLPQH
TRBV10-3	TRBJ1-1	NA	ATRGLENTEAF
TRBV2	TRBJ2-5	NA	ASSGRAQETQY
TRBV7-9	TRBJ2-1	TRBD2	ASTPTSGRGSYNEQF
TRBV5-1	TRBJ2-5	NA	ASSLEAQIPGETQY
TRBV5-1	TRBJ2-5	TRBD2	ASSLGLAFGETQY
TRBV9	TRBJ1-1	TRBD1	ASGTGLNTEAF
TRBV11-2	TRBJ1-2	NA	ASKPGSTYGYT
TRBV28	TRBJ1-4	NA	ASSFLGVATNEKLF
TRBV15	TRBJ1-1	NA	ATSRDLGAGTEAF
TRBV18	TRBJ2-3	NA	ASSPSPGTDTQY
TRBV5-4	TRBJ2-7	TRBD1	ASSSRELWGQGENEQY
TRBV6-5	TRBJ1-2	NA	ASSMDRHYGYT
TRBV5-1	TRBJ1-3	NA	ASSLGGLSAGNTIY
TRBV28	TRBJ1-4	NA	AIASQGTRGEKLF
TRBV5-1	TRBJ2-7	TRBD1	ASSLGTGGTSYEQY
TRBV5-1	TRBJ2-3	NA	ASSLVGPHTDTQY
TRBV9	TRBJ1-4	NA	ASSPAMRLGGEKLF
TRBV10-3	TRBJ1-2	NA	AISDDRGYGYT
TRBV7-2	TRBJ1-3	NA	ASSLVGGPSSGNTIY
TRBV11-3	TRBJ2-5	NA	ASSSRSRGETQY
TRBV7-9	TRBJ1-2	NA	ASSHLGGPNYGYT
TRBV5-4	TRBJ2-3	NA	ASSPAALTDTQY
TRBV28	TRBJ2-2	NA	ASSLGRGLF
TRBV3-1/TRBV3-2	TRBJ2-5	TRBD2	ASSQDRAIAGGPETQY
TRBV5-6	TRBJ2-7	NA	ASSPGGTGEQY
TRBV9	TRBJ2-2	TRBD2	ASAGLAATGELF
TRBV28	TRBJ1-2	NA	ASSLPGVYYT
TRBV5-1	TRBJ1-5	NA	ASSLSGGNQPQH
TRBV7-3	TRBJ1-2	NA	ASSLSPSTQGFDYGYT
TRBV28	TRBJ1-5	TRBD1	ASSLLIGQEGNQPQH
TRBV19	TRBJ1-5	NA	ASSIGWLYSNQPQH
TRBV2	TRBJ2-5	TRBD1	ASSRDRDLSTSQETQY
TRBV7-6	TRBJ1-6	TRBD1	ASSFGQGNNSPLH
TRBV5-1	TRBJ1-6	TRBD1	ASSWADRDVSPLH
TRBV4-1	TRBJ2-1	TRBD2	ASRRIAGGINEQF
TRBV7-3	TRBJ2-1	TRBD1	ASSYQQGNEQF
TRBV5-4	TRBJ2-3	TRBD2	ASSAGGGRAGDTQY
TRBV19	TRBJ1-6	NA	ASSLVRLGSPLH